This entry concerns a single TCR beta chain. This CDR3 spans 14 amino acids. Germline-derived CDR1 and CDR2 are LNHDA and SQIVND (reference sequence). Trimming took 5 bases from V and 5 from J, leaving 13 bases between them. TCRdb's table, derived via immunoSEQ multiplex PCR, lists solely in-frame clones and lacks some. The data contain some 2.1 million clones, just under 95% of them singletons. It was CD45RO-negative cells, positively selected for CCR7, that made up naive CD8 cells, with terminally differentiated effector memory CD45RA+ cells excluded. This record belongs to a study of shared clonotypes between healthy human individuals.

This TCR came from a man between 18 and 29 years old in good health. Some clones in this sample may be carry-over from other donors' samples. The genes are TRBV19 and TRBJ1-5; a weak D match, TRBD1 (6 bases). The sample taken for sequencing was naive CD8+ T cells from PBMCs. CDR3 bases: TGTGCCAGTAGTTTGTGGTCAGGGGATCAGCCCCAGCATTTT. This encodes CASSLWSGDQPQHF.